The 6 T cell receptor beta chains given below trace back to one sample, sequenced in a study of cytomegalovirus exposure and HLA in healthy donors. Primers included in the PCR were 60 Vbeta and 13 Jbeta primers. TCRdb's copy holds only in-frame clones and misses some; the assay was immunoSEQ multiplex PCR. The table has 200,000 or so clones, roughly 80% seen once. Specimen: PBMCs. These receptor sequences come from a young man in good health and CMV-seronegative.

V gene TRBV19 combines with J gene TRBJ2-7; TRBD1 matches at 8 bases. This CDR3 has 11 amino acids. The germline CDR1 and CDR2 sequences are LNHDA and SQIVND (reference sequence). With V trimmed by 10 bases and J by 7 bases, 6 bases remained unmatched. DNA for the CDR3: TGTGCCACTTCAGGGGGCTGGGAGCAGTACTTC. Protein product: CATSGGWEQYF.

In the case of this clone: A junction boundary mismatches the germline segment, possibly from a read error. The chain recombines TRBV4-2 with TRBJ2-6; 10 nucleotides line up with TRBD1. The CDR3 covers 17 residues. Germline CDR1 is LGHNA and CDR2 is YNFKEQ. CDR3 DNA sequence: TGTGCCAGCAGCCAAGGACAGGGGGCAAGCGGGGCCAGCGTCCTGACTTTC. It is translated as CASSQGQGASGASVLTF.

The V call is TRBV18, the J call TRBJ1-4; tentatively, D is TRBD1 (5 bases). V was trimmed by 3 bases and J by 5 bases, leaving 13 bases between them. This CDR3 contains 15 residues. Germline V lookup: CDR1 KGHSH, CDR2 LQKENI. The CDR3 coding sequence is TGTGCCAGCTCACCTCGGATGGGGCAGAATGAAAAACTGTTTTTT. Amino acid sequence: CASSPRMGQNEKLFF.

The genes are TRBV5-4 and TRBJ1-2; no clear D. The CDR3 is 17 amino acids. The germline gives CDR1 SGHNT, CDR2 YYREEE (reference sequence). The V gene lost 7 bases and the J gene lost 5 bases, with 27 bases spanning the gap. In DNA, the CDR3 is TGTGCCAGCCTTGCTTCAGGACGCTCATTACGGGAGTATGGCTACACCTTC. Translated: CASLASGRSLREYGYTF.

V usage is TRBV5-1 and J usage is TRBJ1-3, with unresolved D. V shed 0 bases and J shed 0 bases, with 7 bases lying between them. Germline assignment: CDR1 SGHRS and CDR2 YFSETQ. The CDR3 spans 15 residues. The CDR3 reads CASSLGPRSGNTIYF. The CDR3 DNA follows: TGCGCCAGCAGCTTGGGGCCACGCTCTGGAAACACCATATATTTT.

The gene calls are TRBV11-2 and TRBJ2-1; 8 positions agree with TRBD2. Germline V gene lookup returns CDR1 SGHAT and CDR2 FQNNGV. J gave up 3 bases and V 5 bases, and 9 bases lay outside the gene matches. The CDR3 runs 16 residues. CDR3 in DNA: TGTGCCAGCAGCAAAAATCGGGGGGGACGCTACAATGAGCAGTTCTTC. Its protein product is CASSKNRGGRYNEQFF.